The TCR beta chain described here comes from a study of T cell changes during pregnancy in multiple sclerosis. Using immunoSEQ multiplex PCR, the repertoire was profiled, and TCRdb retains in-frame clones only, with some absent. The sample has 35,000 to 45,000 clones, 85% to 90% seen once. This sequence originates from a female donor in good health, enrolled as a control in a pregnancy study. This sample comprised peripheral blood, obtained in the second trimester of pregnancy.

DNA for the CDR3: TGTGCCAGCAGTTATTGGAGGGACAGGGGCCCTCAGCCCCAGCATTTT. Protein product: CASSYWRDRGPQPQHF. The chain couples TRBV6-6 to TRBJ1-5, with 10 bases aligning to TRBD1. CDR3 length: 16 amino acids. V lost 3 bases, J lost 6 bases, and 8 bases stayed unmatched. CDR1 MNHNY and CDR2 SVGAGI come from the germline V gene (reference sequence).